This T cell receptor (beta chain) was identified during a study of a mutant IDH1 vaccine in newly diagnosed glioma. Specified time point: week 47, end of study. It was 300 ug of mutant IDH1 20-mer peptide that made up each vaccine dose, given with topical imiquimod. The vaccination schedule gave patients eight doses in weeks 1, 3, 5, 7, 11, 15, 19 and 23. Per germline, CDR1 LNHNV and CDR2 YYDKDF (reference sequence). Trimming stripped 3 bases from V and 5 bases from J, with 16 bases between. The CDR3 runs 15 residues. The repertoire was sequenced with immunoSEQ multiplex PCR; TCRdb's copy has only in-frame clones and lacks some. The data show about 56,000 clones, over 70% seen once. A remark on this clone: Its matching antigen is unknown.

The rearrangement links TRBV15 to TRBJ2-5, with D possibly matching TRBD1 (6 bases). The receptor's source is a man over 45 with glioma. The material was PBMCs, obtained from a glioma patient whose treatment included an IDH1 peptide vaccine. In DNA, the CDR3 is TGTGCCACCAGCAGCGAAAGCAACAGGGTCGAGACCCAGTACTTC. This codes for CATSSESNRVETQYF.